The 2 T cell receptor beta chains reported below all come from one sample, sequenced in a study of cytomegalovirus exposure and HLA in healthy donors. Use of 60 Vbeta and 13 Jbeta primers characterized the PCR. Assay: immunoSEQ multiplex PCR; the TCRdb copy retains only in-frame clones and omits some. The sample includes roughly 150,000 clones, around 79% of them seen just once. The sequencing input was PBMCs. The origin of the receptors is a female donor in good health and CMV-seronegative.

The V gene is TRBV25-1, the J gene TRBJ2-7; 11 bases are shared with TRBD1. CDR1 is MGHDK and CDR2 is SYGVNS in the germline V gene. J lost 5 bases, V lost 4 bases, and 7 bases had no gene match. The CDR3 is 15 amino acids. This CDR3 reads CASSVLGDRGDEQYF. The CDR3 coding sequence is TGTGCCAGCAGTGTGCTTGGGGACAGGGGGGACGAGCAGTACTTC.

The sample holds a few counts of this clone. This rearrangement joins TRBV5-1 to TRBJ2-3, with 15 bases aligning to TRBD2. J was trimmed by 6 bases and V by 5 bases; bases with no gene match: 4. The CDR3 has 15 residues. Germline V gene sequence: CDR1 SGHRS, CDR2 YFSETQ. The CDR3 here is CASRGLAGGMDTQYF. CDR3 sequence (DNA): TGCGCCAGCAGGGGACTAGCGGGGGGTATGGATACGCAGTATTTT.